These 8 T cell receptor beta chains share one sample of origin, sequenced in a study of human T cells and chemical hapten exposure (dated by TCRdb to the early 2020s). The time point label, as the study defines it: healthy volunteer bleed at 2 weeks. Unfractionated whole blood was collected in Tempus Blood RNA tubes, and total RNA was extracted from that blood. Libraries came from RACE. Sequencer: NextSeq 500. The raw public reads went through TCRdb reprocessing: fastp at Q25, MiXCR clone calling, in-frame beta chains kept. Rows matching on CDR3 protein sequence are summarized as one entry with the most common DNA and genes. This sample has about 130,000 distinct CDR3 sequences in its table, and about 9% of those were observed once. The ten largest clones take up about 2% of the sample. The sequencing input was whole blood. The origin of the receptors is a male donor in good health. Some clones in this sample may be carry-over from other donors' samples.

This clonotype showed up just a few times. This rearrangement joins TRBV5-4 to TRBJ2-3; the match to TRBD2 covers 7 bases. V trimming: 4 bases; J trimming: 0 bases; junction bases outside the gene matches: 5. The length of the CDR3 is 15 residues. The germline CDR1 and CDR2 sequences are SGHNT and YYREEE (reference sequence). CDR3 sequence: CASSPAGFSTDTQYF. The CDR3 DNA reads TGTGCCAGCAGCCCAGCGGGGTTTAGCACAGATACGCAGTATTTT. Full variable domain (missing parts from reference TRBV5-4 and TRBJ2-3): ETGVTQSPTHLIKTRGQQVTLRCSSQSGHNTVSWYQQALGQGPQFIFQYYREEENGRGNFPPRFSGLQFPNYSSELNVNALELDDSALYLCASSPAGFSTDTQYFGPGTRLTVL.

The chain is built from TRBV11-2 and TRBJ2-1; 10 bases are shared with TRBD2. After removal of 3 bases from V and 5 bases from J, the junction contained 7 bases not matched to a gene. Looked up from germline, CDR1 is SGHAT and CDR2 is FQNNGV. CDR3 length: 16 amino acids. As DNA, the CDR3 is TGTGCCAGCAGCTTCCCTCCGAGCGGGGGGGACAATGAGCAGTTCTTC. Protein sequence: CASSFPPSGGDNEQFF.

On this clonotype itself: A much bigger clone sits one base away, suggesting this may be a read error. The rearrangement uses TRBV9 and TRBJ1-1; no firm D call. In germline, CDR1 is SGDLS, CDR2 YYNGEE. There are 16 residues in the CDR3. V was clipped by 4 bases and J by 0 bases, with 16 bases between them. CDR3 coding DNA: TGTGCCAGCAGCCCCGGCGGTAGGGCCATGAACACTGAAGCTTTCTTT. Protein sequence: CASSPGGRAMNTEAFF.

This clonotype was observed many times. This chain joins TRBV5-1 and TRBJ2-7; unclear D gene. V was cut by 4 bases and J by 0 bases, with 8 bases left in between. CDR1 is SGHRS and CDR2 is YFSETQ in the germline V gene. CDR3 length equals 13 residues. The CDR3 DNA is TGCGCCAGCAGCCCGCGACCCTCCTACGAGCAGTACTTC. This sequence encodes CASSPRPSYEQYF.

This chain links TRBV12-3 or TRBV12-4 with TRBJ1-1; D gene unclear. This CDR3 is 14 amino acids long. The V gene lost 8 bases and the J gene lost 1 base, with 14 bases spanning the gap. CDR3 sequence: CASGSRASNTEAFF. CDR3 sequence (DNA): TGTGCCAGCGGCTCCCGGGCATCGAACACTGAAGCTTTCTTT.

This clonotype was counted many times. J is TRBJ2-3 and V is TRBV6-6, with D hard to call. The CDR3 runs to 14 residues. Germline CDR1 MNHNY, CDR2 SVGAGI (reference sequence). V lost 4 bases, J lost 6 bases, and 14 bases lay in between. The CDR3 sequence: CASSLSGERDTQYF. The CDR3, as DNA: TGTGCCAGCAGTTTGAGTGGAGAAAGGGATACGCAGTATTTT.

In its sample, this clonotype was seen many times. V is TRBV6-5 and J is TRBJ1-1, with unresolved D. This CDR3 is 14 amino acids long. V lost 0 bases to trimming and J lost 2 bases, with 7 bases between them. The germline V gene encodes CDR1 MNHEY and CDR2 SVGAGI. For the CDR3, the DNA is TGTGCCAGCAGTTACTCGCTGGTTAACACTGAAGCTTTCTTT. Translation: CASSYSLVNTEAFF.

There are many counts of this clonotype. This chain's CDR3 is CASSRQLAGAPRTYNEQFF. The CDR3 coding sequence is TGTGCCAGCAGTAGGCAACTAGCGGGAGCCCCGCGGACCTACAATGAGCAGTTCTTC. This chain links TRBV2 with TRBJ2-1; the match to TRBD2 covers 11 bases. From germline, CDR1 is SNHLY and CDR2 FYNNEI. This CDR3 is 19 amino acids long. V lost 5 bases, J lost 2 bases, and 14 bases stayed unmatched.